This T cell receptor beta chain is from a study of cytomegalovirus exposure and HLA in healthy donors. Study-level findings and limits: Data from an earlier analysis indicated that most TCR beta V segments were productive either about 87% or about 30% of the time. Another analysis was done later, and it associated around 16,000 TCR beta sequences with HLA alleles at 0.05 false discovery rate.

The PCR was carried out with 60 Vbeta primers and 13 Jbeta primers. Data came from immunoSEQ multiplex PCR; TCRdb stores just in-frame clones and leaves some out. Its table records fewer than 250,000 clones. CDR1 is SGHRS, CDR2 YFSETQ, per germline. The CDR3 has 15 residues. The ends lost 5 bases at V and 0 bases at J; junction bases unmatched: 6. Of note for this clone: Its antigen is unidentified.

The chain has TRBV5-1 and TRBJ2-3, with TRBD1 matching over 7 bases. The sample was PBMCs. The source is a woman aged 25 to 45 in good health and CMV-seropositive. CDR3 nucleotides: TGCGCCAGCAGATCATCACAGGGGAGCACAGATACGCAGTATTTT. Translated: CASRSSQGSTDTQYF.